These 30 T cell receptor beta chains originate from one sample sequenced in a study of blood T cell repertoires in COVID-19. The data were produced by immunoSEQ multiplex PCR, yet TCRdb's version contains in-frame clones alone and is incomplete. Of tens of thousands of clones listed, around 86% are singletons. The sample consisted of peripheral blood. Every receptor here comes from an older man with active or convalescent COVID-19.

This clone came up a few times. The chain links TRBV9 to TRBJ2-7; no clear D gene. In germline, CDR1 is SGDLS, CDR2 YYNGEE. This CDR3 comprises 15 residues. The V end was cut by 4 bases, the J end by 0 bases, with 14 bases between. The CDR3 sequence: CASSPQERPSYEQYF. CDR3 coding DNA: TGTGCCAGCAGCCCCCAAGAGCGCCCCTCCTACGAGCAGTACTTC.

The V and J genes are TRBV5-1 and TRBJ2-7; possible D gene TRBD2, 5 bases. Germline assignment: CDR1 SGHRS and CDR2 YFSETQ. This CDR3 is built from 15 residues. V lost 0 bases and J 0 bases, leaving 10 bases between the germline ends. This chain's CDR3 is CASSLVAGFSYEQYF. The CDR3 coding sequence is TGCGCCAGCAGCTTGGTGGCGGGCTTCTCCTACGAGCAGTACTTC. Supplemented by reference TRBV5-1 and TRBJ2-7, the full variable domain reads KAGVTQTPRYLIKTRGQQVTLSCSPISGHRSVSWYQQTPGQGLQFLFEYFSETQRNKGNFPGRFSGRQFSNSRSEMNVSTLELGDSALYLCASSLVAGFSYEQYFGPGTRLTVT.

This chain connects TRBV10-3 to TRBJ1-4; 8 nucleotides line up with TRBD1. V trimming: 1 base; J trimming: 5 bases; junction bases outside the gene matches: 9. Germline V lookup: CDR1 ENHRY, CDR2 SYGVKD. The CDR3 is 17 residues long. The CDR3 sequence is CAISEWSGGQANEKLFF. CDR3 coding DNA: TGTGCCATCAGTGAGTGGTCCGGGGGACAGGCAAATGAAAAACTGTTTTTT.

This sequence joins TRBV28 and TRBJ1-4; TRBD1 is a possible D gene (6 bases). Trimming took 7 bases from V and 0 from J, leaving 6 bases between them. The germline CDR1 and CDR2 sequences are MDHEN and SYDVKM. This CDR3 region has 13 residues. The chain's CDR3 is CASKGATNEKLFF. The CDR3 region has the DNA TGTGCCAGCAAGGGGGCAACTAATGAAAAACTGTTTTTT.

This clone has just a few counts. V usage is TRBV28 and J usage is TRBJ1-2; the match to TRBD1 covers 10 bases. The CDR3 is 16 amino acids. The germline CDR1 and CDR2 sequences are MDHEN and SYDVKM. Trimming took 8 bases from V and 0 from J; bases not matched to a gene: 9. CDR3 protein: CASLLRGQGPNYGYTF. The CDR3 DNA is TGTGCCAGCTTATTAAGGGGACAGGGGCCTAACTATGGCTACACCTTC.

This rearrangement joins TRBV10-3 to TRBJ2-5; tentatively, D is TRBD2 (7 bases). Trimming removed 4 bases at V and 9 bases at J, with 15 bases between. Germline CDR1 and CDR2: ENHRY and SYGVKD. This CDR3 region has 13 residues. In DNA, the CDR3 is TGTGCCATCAGTGCGCCGGGGGGCGGGGCCCAGTACTTC. Translation gives CAISAPGGGAQYF.

This CDR3 reads CASSVAPRNRASYEQYF. CDR3 DNA: TGTGCCAGCAGTGTTGCACCAAGGAACAGGGCGTCCTACGAGCAGTACTTC. J is TRBJ2-7 and V is TRBV2; TRBD1 is a possible D gene (6 bases). Germline V CDR1 and CDR2: SNHLY, FYNNEI. The V and J ends lost 4 bases and 1 base respectively, with 20 bases between them. The CDR3 contains 17 residues.

This clone has a handful of counts. In DNA, the CDR3 is TGTGCCAGCAGTCGTTCGGGGGGTAATAATTCACCCCTCCACTTT. The encoded protein is CASSRSGGNNSPLHF. V and J are TRBV2 and TRBJ1-6; D is perhaps TRBD1 (5 bases). CDR3 length: 15 residues. CDR1 and CDR2 from the germline V gene are SNHLY and FYNNEI. V lost 5 bases and J 5 bases, leaving 13 bases between the germline ends.

The rearrangement uses TRBV7-2 and TRBJ1-5, with D possibly TRBD1 on 6 matching bases. In germline, CDR1 is SGHTA, CDR2 FQGNSA. V lost 3 bases and J lost 5, with 11 bases in between. This CDR3 is built from 14 residues. The CDR3: CASSFETGYQPQHF. The DNA for the CDR3 is TGTGCCAGCAGCTTCGAGACAGGATATCAGCCCCAGCATTTT.

This chain joins TRBV24-1 and TRBJ2-1; the D gene is possibly TRBD2 (7 bases). CDR3 length equals 17 residues. V was pared by 4 bases and J by 0 bases, with 15 bases between. Germline loops: CDR1 KGHDR, CDR2 SFDVKD. CDR3 sequence (DNA): TGTGCCACCAGTGACCAAGGGCGGGGGCGCTCCTACAATGAGCAGTTCTTC. Protein: CATSDQGRGRSYNEQFF.

The chain uses TRBV13 and TRBJ2-7; 7 bases align to TRBD1. V lost 0 bases to trimming and J lost 0 bases; unmatched junction nucleotides: 2. This CDR3 contains 15 residues. CDR1 and CDR2 (germline): PRHDT, FYEKMQ (reference sequence). In nucleotides, the CDR3 is TGTGCCAGCAGCTTAGGGAGGGGGCCCTCCTACGAGCAGTACTTC. Translated: CASSLGRGPSYEQYF.

This sequence joins TRBV28 and TRBJ1-1; 7 positions match TRBD1. CDR1 and CDR2 (germline): MDHEN, SYDVKM. CDR3 size: 13 residues. After removal of 9 bases from V and 0 bases from J, the junction contained 4 bases not matched to a gene. The CDR3 loop reads CASLTGLNTEAFF. The CDR3 DNA follows: TGTGCCAGTTTGACAGGGCTGAACACTGAAGCTTTCTTT. The entire variable domain, with the rest obtained from reference TRBV28 and TRBJ1-1, is as follows: DVKVTQSSRYLVKRTGEKVFLECVQDMDHENMFWYRQDPGLGLRLIYFSYDVKMKEKGDIPEGYSVSREKKERFSLILESASTNQTSMYLCASLTGLNTEAFFGQGTRLTVV.

V and J are TRBV5-4 and TRBJ2-7; 8 positions agree with TRBD1. The CDR3 consists of 14 residues. The germline CDR1 and CDR2 sequences are SGHNT and YYREEE (reference sequence). Trimming removed 4 bases from V and 0 bases from J; junction bases left unmatched: 3. CDR3 region: CASSPRGPSYEQYF. The CDR3 DNA follows: TGTGCCAGCAGCCCCAGGGGGCCCTCCTACGAGCAGTACTTC. Filled out from reference TRBV5-4 and TRBJ2-7, the complete variable domain reads ETGVTQSPTHLIKTRGQQVTLRCSSQSGHNTVSWYQQALGQGPQFIFQYYREEENGRGNFPPRFSGLQFPNYSSELNVNALELDDSALYLCASSPRGPSYEQYFGPGTRLTVT.

V usage is TRBV5-1 and J usage is TRBJ2-1; 10 nucleotides agree with TRBD2. Per germline, CDR1 SGHRS and CDR2 YFSETQ. V was clipped by 3 bases and J by 9 bases; unmatched bases: 12. CDR3 size: 16 residues. This chain's CDR3 is CASSWAPAGGFSEQFF. The CDR3 DNA follows: TGCGCCAGCAGCTGGGCCCCAGCGGGAGGGTTTAGTGAGCAGTTCTTC.

There are a few counts of this clone. The chain is built from TRBV5-3 and TRBJ1-4, with unresolved D. TRBV5-3 is an open reading frame whose function is uncertain. This CDR3 has 16 amino acids. V was clipped by 4 bases and J by 5 bases, with 18 bases between them. The CDR3 is CARSRTVTVFNEKLFF. The CDR3 nucleotides read TGTGCCAGAAGCCGAACTGTTACAGTCTTCAATGAAAAACTGTTTTTT.

The CDR3, as DNA: TGTGCCAGCAGTTTAAGGGGGGGCGGCCTAGCGGTAGTTCGGTACGAGCAGTACTTC. It is translated as CASSLRGGGLAVVRYEQYF. This rearrangement joins TRBV27 to TRBJ2-7, with D tentatively TRBD2 (7 bases). The CDR3 is 19 amino acids. Trimming took off 2 bases at V and 4 bases at J, with 27 bases between the two ends. Germline V gene data show CDR1 as MNHEY and CDR2 as SMNVEV (reference sequence).

CDR3 in DNA: TGCGCCAGCAGCCTGGGACAGGCAGACCTTCGGCCCCAGCATTTT. Its protein product is CASSLGQADLRPQHF. The J gene is TRBJ1-5, the V gene TRBV4-1, with 8 nucleotides matching TRBD1. Losses at the gene ends were 4 bases for V and 9 bases for J; bases not matched to a gene: 11. This CDR3 has 15 amino acids. CDR1 and CDR2 from the germline V gene are MGHRA and YSYEKL.

The rearrangement joins TRBV18 to TRBJ2-7; 10 bases are a match to TRBD2. The germline V gene has CDR1 KGHSH and CDR2 LQKENI. The CDR3 runs 15 residues. V dropped 4 bases and J dropped 0; count of bases not matched to a gene: 3. The CDR3 is CASSRTSGSSYEQYF. In nucleotides, the CDR3 is TGTGCCAGCTCACGGACTAGCGGCTCCTCCTACGAGCAGTACTTC.

The J gene is TRBJ1-6, the V gene TRBV15; 7 positions match TRBD1. This CDR3 is 16 amino acids long. The germline CDR1 and CDR2 sequences are LNHNV and YYDKDF (reference sequence). Trimming cost V 0 bases and J 9 bases; bases outside gene matches: 8. The CDR3 region has the DNA TGTGCCACCAGCAGAGATCGGGGACAGTCGGTTTCACCCCTCCACTTT. Translating gives CATSRDRGQSVSPLHF. The full variable domain, rest sourced from reference TRBV15 and TRBJ1-6, is DAMVIQNPRYQVTQFGKPVTLSCSQTLNHNVMYWYQQKSSQAPKLLFHYYDKDFNNEADTPDNFQSRRPNTSFCFLDIRSPGLGDTAMYLCATSRDRGQSVSPLHFGNGTRLTVT.

The J gene is TRBJ2-5, the V gene TRBV25-1; D possibly corresponds to TRBD2 (7 bases). Germline V gene data show CDR1 as MGHDK and CDR2 as SYGVNS. The V end was cut by 5 bases, the J end by 4 bases, with 17 bases between. The CDR3 has 15 residues. CDR3 nucleotides: TGTGCCAGCAGTCGGGGGGCATCGGTCGGAGAGACCCAGTACTTC. Translation gives CASSRGASVGETQYF.

This chain connects TRBV6-5 to TRBJ2-7; possible D gene TRBD1, 5 bases. The germline V gene has CDR1 MNHEY and CDR2 SVGAGI. The CDR3 totals 14 residues. Trimming took 1 base from V and 6 from J, leaving 13 bases between them. The CDR3 nucleotides read TGTGCCAGCAGTTACTACCAGGGAAAGAGCGAGCAGTACTTC. Translation gives CASSYYQGKSEQYF.

The gene calls are TRBV5-4 and TRBJ2-1; weak D call: TRBD2 (6 bases). The CDR3 has 15 amino acids. Between the trimmed V and J ends, which lost 5 bases and 3 bases, there was a span of 15 bases. CDR1 and CDR2 from the germline V gene are SGHNT and YYREEE (reference sequence). The CDR3 nucleotides are TGTGCCAGCAGTCCGAATAGCGGCATCTACAATGAGCAGTTCTTC. It translates to CASSPNSGIYNEQFF. Using reference TRBV5-4 and TRBJ2-1 for the parts outside the CDR3, the full variable domain is ETGVTQSPTHLIKTRGQQVTLRCSSQSGHNTVSWYQQALGQGPQFIFQYYREEENGRGNFPPRFSGLQFPNYSSELNVNALELDDSALYLCASSPNSGIYNEQFFGPGTRLTVL.

The DNA of the CDR3 is TGTGCCATCAGTGAGGGACTAGCGGGAGGTCGGTCCTACGAGCAGTACTTC. This sequence encodes CAISEGLAGGRSYEQYF. The chain is built from TRBV10-3 and TRBJ2-7; the match to TRBD2 covers 14 bases. The CDR3 runs 17 residues. V gave up 2 bases and J gave up 1 base; unmatched junction bases: 4. Germline V gene sequence: CDR1 ENHRY, CDR2 SYGVKD.

This clone has a single count. J is TRBJ1-2 and V is TRBV30; D is unresolved. This CDR3 comprises 11 residues. Germline V lookup: CDR1 GTSNPN, CDR2 SVGIG (reference sequence). CDR3 sequence: CAGGRNYGYTF. In DNA form, the CDR3 reads TGTGCTGGAGGACGGAACTATGGCTACACCTTC.

The chain combines TRBV30 with TRBJ1-1, with D perhaps matching TRBD1 (5 bases). Germline V gene lookup returns CDR1 GTSNPN and CDR2 SVGIG (reference sequence). The CDR3 runs 14 residues. V gave up 3 bases and J gave up 0 bases, with 11 bases separating them. The CDR3 sequence: CAWSRDSVNTEAFF. The CDR3 bases are TGTGCCTGGAGCCGAGACAGCGTGAACACTGAAGCTTTCTTT. The full variable domain, completed using reference TRBV30 and TRBJ1-1, is SQTIHQWPATLVQPVGSPLSLECTVEGTSNPNLYWYRQAAGRGLQLLFYSVGIGQISSEVPQNLSASRPQDRQFILSSKKLLLSDSGFYLCAWSRDSVNTEAFFGQGTRLTVV.

This rearrangement joins TRBV2 to TRBJ1-1; TRBD1 agrees at 10 bases. From germline, CDR1 is SNHLY and CDR2 FYNNEI. Germline trimming cut 7 bases from V and 6 bases from J; bases unmatched to any gene: 8. The length of the CDR3 is 14 residues. This CDR3 is CASNGQGVISEAFF. The CDR3 bases are TGTGCCAGCAACGGACAGGGGGTAATATCTGAAGCTTTCTTT.

V gene TRBV2 combines with J gene TRBJ1-3; 10 positions match TRBD1. Germline V lookup: CDR1 SNHLY, CDR2 FYNNEI. The J segment lost 0 bases and the V segment lost 3 bases, leaving 14 bases of the junction unmatched. This CDR3 has 20 amino acids. The CDR3 DNA reads TGTGCCAGCAGTGATCCCCTAGGAGACAGGGGGCCGAGCTCTGGAAACACCATATATTTT. It encodes CASSDPLGDRGPSSGNTIYF.

This chain uses TRBV5-4 with TRBJ1-2; D is ambiguous. CDR1 SGHNT and CDR2 YYREEE come from the germline V gene (reference sequence). The CDR3 extends over 16 amino acids. V was clipped by 1 base and J by 0 bases, with 13 bases between them. CDR3 amino acids: CASSLRGGRTNYGYTF. CDR3 DNA sequence: TGTGCCAGCAGCTTGCGTGGCGGCAGAACTAACTATGGCTACACCTTC.

The chain employs TRBV12-3 or TRBV12-4 and TRBJ1-5, with D possibly matching TRBD1 (6 bases). CDR3 length equals 13 residues. Trimming took 8 bases from V and 2 from J, leaving 10 bases between them. The CDR3 region is CASQQGGNQPQHF. CDR3 nucleotides: TGTGCCAGCCAACAGGGAGGCAATCAGCCCCAGCATTTT.

The genes are TRBV27 and TRBJ2-7; 9 bases line up with TRBD2. This CDR3 has 18 amino acids. Germline V gives CDR1 MNHEY, CDR2 SMNVEV (reference sequence). J lost 0 bases, V lost 5 bases, and 14 bases had no gene match. The CDR3 loop is CASSNKGLARYTSYEQYF. The CDR3 DNA sequence: TGTGCCAGCAGTAATAAAGGACTAGCGAGATATACCTCCTACGAGCAGTACTTC.